These T cell receptor beta chains were read from a single sample in a study of vaccination effects on CD4 cells after COVID-19. Assay: immunoSEQ multiplex PCR; the TCRdb copy retains only in-frame clones and omits some. The table lists approximately 74,000 clones, around 74% of them singletons. These receptors' antigens are unknown. The sequencing here drew on CD4+ T cells from PBMCs cultured with HCoV-NL63 spike peptides, taken before COVID-19 vaccination. These receptors were obtained from a human donor who received a COVID-19 vaccine. Both conserved end residues are part of each CDR3. Fields, in order: V gene, clone size, D gene, J gene, CDR3 DNA, CDR3 protein. The D gene is left open where the match is weak. Size values are once, few and many counts, or a class for expanded clones, and some rows have none.

>TRBV30|.|.|TRBJ2-5
TGTGCCTGGAGTGTGTCTAGCGCACAAGAGACCCAGTACTTC
CAWSVSSAQETQYF
>TRBV5-1|.|.|TRBJ1-5
TGCGCCAGCAGCCCGGGCGGGCAGGGCAATCAGCCCCAGCATTTT
CASSPGGQGNQPQHF
>TRBV4-3|.|.|TRBJ1-4
TGCGCCAGCAGCCAAGCTCGCATCACTCTTAATGAAAAACTGTTTTTT
CASSQARITLNEKLFF
>TRBV3-1/TRBV3-2|.|TRBD2|TRBJ2-3
TGTGCCAGCAGCCACGGACTAGCGGGGGGAGATACGCAGTATTTT
CASSHGLAGGDTQYF
>TRBV12-3/TRBV12-4|.|.|TRBJ1-2
TGTGCCAGCAGTTTCGGGGGCTATGGCTACACCTTC
CASSFGGYGYTF
>TRBV29-1|.|.|TRBJ1-1
TGCAGCGTTGAAGCTTCGGGGGCACCAAACACTGAAGCTTTCTTT
CSVEASGAPNTEAFF
>TRBV12-3/TRBV12-4|few|.|TRBJ2-2
TGTGCCAGCAGCCCACCTAACGGGGAGCTGTTTTTT
CASSPPNGELFF
>TRBV7-2|.|.|TRBJ1-2
TGTGCCAGCAGCTCTCAGACCGGGTTTGGCTACACCTTC
CASSSQTGFGYTF
>TRBV24-1|.|.|TRBJ2-5
TGTGCCACCAGTGACCCCGGGGCCGGGGAGACCCAGTACTTC
CATSDPGAGETQYF
>TRBV28|.|.|TRBJ1-3
TGTGCCAGCAGTTTGGACAGTACTGGAAACACCATATATTTT
CASSLDSTGNTIYF
>TRBV5-1|once|TRBD1|TRBJ2-3
TGCGCCAGCAGCCCACCGGGACAGAGCACAGATACGCAGTATTTT
CASSPPGQSTDTQYF
>TRBV4-1|.|.|TRBJ1-4
TGCGCCAGCAGCCACTCCAGGGAAAAACTGTTTTTT
CASSHSREKLFF
>TRBV24-1|few|.|TRBJ1-2
TGTGCCACCAGTGACGAGACAGACCCCTATGGCTACACCTTC
CATSDETDPYGYTF
>TRBV24-1|.|TRBD2|TRBJ2-1
TGTGCCACCAGTGATTTGGCGGGGACTAGCGGGGGGTCCTCCTACAATGAGCAGTTCTTC
CATSDLAGTSGGSSYNEQFF
>TRBV30|few|.|TRBJ1-3
TGTGCCTGGAGTGCAGGGGTTCTCTCTGGAAACACCATATATTTT
CAWSAGVLSGNTIYF
>TRBV18|.|.|TRBJ1-2
TGTGCCAGCTCAGAACAGGGTTTGGATGGCTACACCTTC
CASSEQGLDGYTF
>TRBV29-1|.|.|TRBJ1-2
TGCAGCGGAGGCCGTGAGGGTTATGGCTACACCTTC
CSGGREGYGYTF
>TRBV18|.|.|TRBJ1-5
TGTGCCAGCTCACTTTCCCCGGGCAATCAGCCCCAGCATTTT
CASSLSPGNQPQHF
>TRBV5-5|.|TRBD2|TRBJ2-5
TGTGCCAGCAGCTCCGGACTAGCGGGGGCGGAGACCCAGTACTTC
CASSSGLAGAETQYF
>TRBV5-5|.|.|TRBJ2-3
TGTGCCAGCAGCTTCAGGGACAGCACAGATACGCAGTATTTT
CASSFRDSTDTQYF
>TRBV21-1|.|.|TRBJ2-5
TGTGCCAGCAGCGAAGGGACAGGTGGTGAGACCCAGTACTTC
CASSEGTGGETQYF
>TRBV6-5|once|.|TRBJ2-3
TGTGCCAGCAGGTGGCAGGGCAGCACAGATACGCAGTATTTT
CASRWQGSTDTQYF
>TRBV28|.|TRBD1|TRBJ1-4
TGTGCCAGCAGTCCAGAATCCCGTTCGACAGGGGAGGGTGAAAAACTGTTTTTT
CASSPESRSTGEGEKLFF
>TRBV2|.|.|TRBJ1-6
TGTGCCAGCAGGTCGGGAGGAGTGGGTTCACCCCTCCACTTT
CASRSGGVGSPLHF
>TRBV5-5|.|.|TRBJ1-2
TGTGCCAGCAGCTTGGCTACAGACTATGGCTACACCTTC
CASSLATDYGYTF
>TRBV5-5|few|TRBD1|TRBJ2-2
TGTGCCAGCAGCTCGGGACAGGGGAGGAACACCGGGGAGCTGTTTTTT
CASSSGQGRNTGELFF
>TRBV3-1/TRBV3-2|.|TRBD1|TRBJ1-1
TGTGCCAGCACGCGCGGGACAGGTGCCATGAACACTGAAGCTTTCTTT
CASTRGTGAMNTEAFF
>TRBV14|.|.|TRBJ1-6
TGTGCCAGCAGCCAAGTACTGGGACCACGGGATTCACCCCTCCACTTT
CASSQVLGPRDSPLHF
>TRBV10-3|.|TRBD1|TRBJ1-2
TGTGCCATCAGTGCCGGGACAGCTTTCAACTATGGCTACACCTTC
CAISAGTAFNYGYTF
>TRBV7-9|.|.|TRBJ2-5
TGTGCCAGCGGCCGTCAAGAGACCCAGTACTTC
CASGRQETQYF